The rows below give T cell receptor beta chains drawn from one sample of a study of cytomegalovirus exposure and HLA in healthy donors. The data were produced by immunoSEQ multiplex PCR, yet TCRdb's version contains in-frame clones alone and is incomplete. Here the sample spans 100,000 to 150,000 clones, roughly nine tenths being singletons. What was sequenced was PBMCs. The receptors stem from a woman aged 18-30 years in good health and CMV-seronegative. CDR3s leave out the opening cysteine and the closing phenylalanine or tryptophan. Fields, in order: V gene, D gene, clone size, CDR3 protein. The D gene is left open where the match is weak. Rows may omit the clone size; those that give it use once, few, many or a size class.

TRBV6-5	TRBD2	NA	ASSYSLAGSDNEQF
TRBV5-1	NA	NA	ASSLADGGPETQY
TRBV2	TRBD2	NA	ASGGDTGELF
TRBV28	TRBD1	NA	ASRTGRNQPQH
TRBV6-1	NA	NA	ASSVGGGSDIQY
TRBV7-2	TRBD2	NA	ASTHTGTSGGMNTGELF
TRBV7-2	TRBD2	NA	ASSGTAGVYEQY
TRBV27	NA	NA	ASSSTTRLVYNEQF
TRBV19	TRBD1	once	ARGTGRGAF
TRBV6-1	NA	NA	ASSLPLVQF
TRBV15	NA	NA	ATSPARSGFLGGYT
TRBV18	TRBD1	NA	ASSLFTGTGDYNEQF
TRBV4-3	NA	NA	ASSQDSSTGELF
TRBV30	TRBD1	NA	AWSRQGQGLLLGNTIY
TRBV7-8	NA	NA	ASSQGGWSLGYEQY
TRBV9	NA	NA	ASSVLVSGANVLT
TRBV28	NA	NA	AEGGDASGQPQH
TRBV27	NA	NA	ASSFLDSKYGYT
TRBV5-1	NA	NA	ASSFQGSHGYT
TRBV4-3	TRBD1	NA	ASSRVQGSTDTQY
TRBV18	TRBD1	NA	ASSRGQGGNTIY
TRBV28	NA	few	ASSLGQGNQPQH
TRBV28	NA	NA	ASSPRRNGHEQY
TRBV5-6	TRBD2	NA	ASSLAAPSGKREQF
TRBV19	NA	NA	ASSISVSSTTDTQY
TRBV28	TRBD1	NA	ASRPAGTAGTGELF
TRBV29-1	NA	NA	SVAPSLSTDTQY
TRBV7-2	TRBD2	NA	ASSPAGDHNEQF
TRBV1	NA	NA	TSSQHLRGEKLF
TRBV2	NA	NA	ASSQGLGAF
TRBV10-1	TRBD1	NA	ASSLGQGFPYGYT
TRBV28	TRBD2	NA	ASSSAGGLDTQY
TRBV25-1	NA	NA	ASSEYAGENTEAF
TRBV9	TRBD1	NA	ASSVSGTGYGYT
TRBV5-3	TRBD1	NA	ARTLRTGRKPQH
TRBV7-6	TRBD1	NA	ASSLGTGEKLF
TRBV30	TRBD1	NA	AWSPKQGAGTEAF
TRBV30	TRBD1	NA	AWRDRGALPEQY
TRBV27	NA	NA	ASSERQTHTGELF
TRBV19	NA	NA	ASSPRPGQYSNQPQH
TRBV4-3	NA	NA	ASSQKKGWYGTPIAGELF
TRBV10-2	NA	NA	ASGAFLSNQPQH
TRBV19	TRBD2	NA	ASSIKTSGLVYNEQF
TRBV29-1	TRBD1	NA	SVVGTGGAWPGETQY
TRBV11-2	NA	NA	ASSLSHSGNTIY
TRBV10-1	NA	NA	ASSEARLADTQY
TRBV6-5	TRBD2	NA	ASTRAGGPYEQY
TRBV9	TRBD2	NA	ASSVGLVPGAEQY
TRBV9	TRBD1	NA	ASTAWAGQGHFAGGYT